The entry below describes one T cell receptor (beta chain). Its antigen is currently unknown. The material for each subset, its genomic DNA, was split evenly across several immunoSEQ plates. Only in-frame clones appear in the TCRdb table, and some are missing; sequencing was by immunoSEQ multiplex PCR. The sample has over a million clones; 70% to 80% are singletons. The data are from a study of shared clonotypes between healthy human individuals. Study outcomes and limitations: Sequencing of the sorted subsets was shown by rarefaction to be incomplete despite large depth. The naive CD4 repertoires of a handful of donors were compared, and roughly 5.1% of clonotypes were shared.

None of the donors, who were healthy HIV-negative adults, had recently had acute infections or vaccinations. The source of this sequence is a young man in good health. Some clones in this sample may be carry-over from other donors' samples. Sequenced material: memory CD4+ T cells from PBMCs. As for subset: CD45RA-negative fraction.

In nucleotides, the CDR3 is TGTGCCACCAGCAGAGGCCTCACTGAAGCTTTCTTT. It translates to CATSRGLTEAFF. V is TRBV15 and J is TRBJ1-1; the D is unclear. The CDR3 totals 12 residues. V lost 1 base and J lost 4, with 4 bases in between. Germline V gene sequence: CDR1 LNHNV, CDR2 YYDKDF (reference sequence).